This TCR beta chain comes out of a study of T cells after yellow fever vaccination. TCRdb reprocessed the 5' RACE reads with MiXCR, giving one entry per CDR3 protein. The repertoire holds 510,000 or so distinct CDR3 sequences, about 19% seen once, with roughly an eighth in the top ten. The CDR3 length is 15 residues. V was cut by 2 bases and J by 0 bases, with 6 bases left in between. Germline loops: CDR1 SGHRS, CDR2 YFSETQ. This clonotype was seen a few times. This receptor was identified in a man aged 25-40 years who received the YFV17D yellow fever vaccine. The sample consisted of PBMCs, taken 15 days after the yellow fever booster vaccination. The J gene is TRBJ2-6, the V gene TRBV5-1; D uncertain. DNA of the CDR3: TGCGCCAGCAGCTTACCCGACTCTGGGGCCAACGTCCTGACTTTC. The encoded protein is CASSLPDSGANVLTF.